This record covers a single T cell receptor (beta chain). Its cognate antigen is unknown. This specimen comes from a study of vaccination effects on CD4 cells after COVID-19. The method was immunoSEQ multiplex PCR; TCRdb's version includes in-frame clones alone and lacks a portion of them. The data contain 30,000 or so clones, approximately 68% of them seen just once; the ten biggest clones take up 25% to 30%. V lost 4 bases to trimming and J lost 13 bases, with 16 bases between them. Germline-derived CDR1 and CDR2 are KGHDR and SFDVKD. This CDR3 has 13 residues. Viral peptide pool expansion of antigen-specific CD4+ T cells preceded sequencing in the ViraFEST assay. CD4+ T cells were isolated after around 10 days of culture. Culturing of more than 1.5 million PBMC per well took place with about 9.4 IU/ml IL-2 and approximately 9.9 ug/ml peptides. The authors replaced half the medium with IL-2 medium on days 3 and 7.

This clonotype was obtained from a human donor who received a COVID-19 vaccine. V gene TRBV24-1 combines with J gene TRBJ2-1, with TRBD2 as a possible D gene (5 bases). The material sequenced was CD4+ T cells from PBMCs cultured with HCoV-229E spike peptides, taken before COVID-19 vaccination. The CDR3: CATSDGTSSPQFF. The CDR3 coding sequence is TGTGCCACCAGTGACGGTACTAGTTCCCCTCAGTTCTTC.